The 2 T cell receptor beta chains reported below all come from one sample, sequenced in a study of Ad26.COV2.S vaccination and SARS-CoV-2 variants. The repertoire was sequenced with immunoSEQ multiplex PCR; TCRdb's copy has only in-frame clones and lacks some. This table has roughly 100,000 clones, 80% appearing once. Source: peripheral blood, taken after recovery from COVID-19. The receptors come from a human donor who had recovered from COVID-19.

This chain uses TRBV3-1 (or the pseudogene TRBV3-2) with TRBJ1-5; D is unresolved. Per germline, CDR1 LGHDT and CDR2 YNNKEL (reference sequence). The CDR3 totals 14 residues. The V gene lost 0 bases and the J gene lost 6 bases, with 9 bases spanning the gap. CDR3 nucleotides: TGTGCCAGCAGCCAAGACTTGAGGGCTCAGCCCCAGCATTTT. Its translation: CASSQDLRAQPQHF.

This clone was detected only a few times. V is TRBV5-4 and J is TRBJ2-7; 7 bases are a match to TRBD1. V shed 2 bases, J shed 2 bases, and the junction held 7 bases outside the gene matches. CDR3 length equals 15 residues. Germline assignment: CDR1 SGHNT and CDR2 YYREEE (reference sequence). The CDR3 DNA follows: TGTGCCAGCAGCTTCCGACAGGGTCCCCCCTACGAGCAGTACTTC. This sequence encodes CASSFRQGPPYEQYF.